The clone carrying this T cell receptor beta chain has just a few counts. Its antigen is unknown. A read error may produce the germline difference seen at one junction end. This entry belongs to a study of human T cells and chemical hapten exposure. Study-wide findings and caveats: No shift was seen in TCRs above 1 in 1000 frequency with DPC sensitization.

TCRdb reanalysed the RACE reads using MiXCR and keeps one entry per CDR3 protein. Here the sample spans 100,000 to 120,000 distinct CDR3 sequences, nearly 35% being singletons. Indicated time point: patch test 3, about 24 weeks after DPC sensitization. Indicated treatment: therapeutic diphenylcyclopropenone sensitization with weekly scalp DPC. The TCR comes from a man in his forties or fifties with alopecia areata. Some clones in this sample may be carry-over from other donors' samples. Sequencing used whole blood, obtained in connection with sensitization to the hapten diphenylcyclopropenone (DPC).

In DNA form, the CDR3 reads TGTGCTAGCAGCTTAGCAGGACAGGGGGCGGACACCGGGGAGCTGTTTTTT. This sequence encodes CASSLAGQGADTGELFF. V usage is TRBV7-7 and J usage is TRBJ2-2, with 11 bases identical to TRBD1. Germline V CDR1 and CDR2: SSHAT, FNYEAQ (reference sequence). CDR3 length equals 17 residues. Drawing the rest from reference TRBV7-7 and TRBJ2-2, the complete variable domain is GAGVSQSPRYKVTKRGQDVTLRCDPISSHATLYWYQQALGQGPEFLTYFNYEAQPDKSGLPSDRFSAERPEGSISTLTIQRTEQRDSAMYRCASSLAGQGADTGELFFGEGSRLTVL.